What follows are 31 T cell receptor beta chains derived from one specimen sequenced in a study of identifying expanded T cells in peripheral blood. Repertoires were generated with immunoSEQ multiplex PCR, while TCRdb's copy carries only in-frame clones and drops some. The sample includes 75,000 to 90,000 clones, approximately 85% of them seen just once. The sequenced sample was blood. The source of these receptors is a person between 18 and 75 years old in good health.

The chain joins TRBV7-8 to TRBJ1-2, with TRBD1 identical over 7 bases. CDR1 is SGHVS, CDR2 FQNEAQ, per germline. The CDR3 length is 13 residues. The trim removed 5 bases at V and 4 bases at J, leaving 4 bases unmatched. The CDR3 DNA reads TGTGCCAGCAGCGGCCGGGACAGCTATGGCTACACCTTC. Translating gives CASSGRDSYGYTF.

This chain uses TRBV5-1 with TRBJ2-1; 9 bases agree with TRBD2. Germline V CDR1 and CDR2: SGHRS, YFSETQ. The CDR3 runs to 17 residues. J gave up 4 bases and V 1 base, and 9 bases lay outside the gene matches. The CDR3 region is CASSLQPGTSTYNEQFF. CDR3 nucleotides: TGCGCCAGCAGCTTGCAGCCCGGGACTAGCACATACAATGAGCAGTTCTTC. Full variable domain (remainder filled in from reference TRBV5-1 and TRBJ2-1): KAGVTQTPRYLIKTRGQQVTLSCSPISGHRSVSWYQQTPGQGLQFLFEYFSETQRNKGNFPGRFSGRQFSNSRSEMNVSTLELGDSALYLCASSLQPGTSTYNEQFFGPGTRLTVL.

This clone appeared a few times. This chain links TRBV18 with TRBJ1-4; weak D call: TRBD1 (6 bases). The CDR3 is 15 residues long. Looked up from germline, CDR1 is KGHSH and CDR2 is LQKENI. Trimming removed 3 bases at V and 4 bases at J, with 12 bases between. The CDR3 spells CASSPNRQDNEKLFF. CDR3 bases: TGTGCCAGCTCACCCAATAGACAGGATAATGAAAAACTGTTTTTT. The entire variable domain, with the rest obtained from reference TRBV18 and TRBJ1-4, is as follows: NAGVMQNPRHLVRRRGQEARLRCSPMKGHSHVYWYRQLPEEGLKFMVYLQKENIIDESGMPKERFSAEFPKEGPSILRIQQVVRGDSAAYFCASSPNRQDNEKLFFGSGTQLSVL.

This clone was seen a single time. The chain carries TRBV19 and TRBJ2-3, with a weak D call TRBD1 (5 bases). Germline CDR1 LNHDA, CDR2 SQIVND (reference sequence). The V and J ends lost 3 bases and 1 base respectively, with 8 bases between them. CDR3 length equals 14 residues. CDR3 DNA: TGTGCCAGTAGTATGGGCAGGGGCACAGATACGCAGTATTTT. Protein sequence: CASSMGRGTDTQYF.

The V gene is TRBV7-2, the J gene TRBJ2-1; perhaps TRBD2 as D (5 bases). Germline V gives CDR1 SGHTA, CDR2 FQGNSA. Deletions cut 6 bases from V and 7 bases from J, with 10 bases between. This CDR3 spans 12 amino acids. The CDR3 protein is CASRGGGNEQFF. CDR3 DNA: TGTGCCAGCAGAGGTGGAGGAAATGAGCAGTTCTTC.

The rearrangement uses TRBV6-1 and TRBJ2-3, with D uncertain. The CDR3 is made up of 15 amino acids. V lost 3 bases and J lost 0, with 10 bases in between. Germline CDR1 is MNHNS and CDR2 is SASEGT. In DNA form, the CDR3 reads TGTGCCAGCAGTGAGCTGGCGGCTAGCACAGATACGCAGTATTTT. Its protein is CASSELAASTDTQYF.

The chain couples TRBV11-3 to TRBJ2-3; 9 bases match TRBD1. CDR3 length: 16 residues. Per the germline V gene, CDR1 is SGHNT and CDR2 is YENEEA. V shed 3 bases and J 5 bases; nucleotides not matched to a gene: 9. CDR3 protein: CASSLGVQGAEDTQYF. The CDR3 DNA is TGTGCCAGCAGCTTGGGGGTACAGGGGGCGGAAGATACGCAGTATTTT.

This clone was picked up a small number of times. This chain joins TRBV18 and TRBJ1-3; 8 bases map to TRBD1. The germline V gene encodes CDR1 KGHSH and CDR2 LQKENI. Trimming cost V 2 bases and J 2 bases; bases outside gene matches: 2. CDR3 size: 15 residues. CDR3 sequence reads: CASSPGDRTGNTIYF. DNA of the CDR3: TGTGCCAGCTCACCAGGGGACAGGACTGGAAACACCATATATTTT.

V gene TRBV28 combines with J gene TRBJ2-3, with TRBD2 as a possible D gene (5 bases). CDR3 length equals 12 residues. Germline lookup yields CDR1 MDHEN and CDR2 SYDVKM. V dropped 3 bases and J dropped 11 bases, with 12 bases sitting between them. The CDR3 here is CASSFPGLLQYF. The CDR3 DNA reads TGTGCCAGCAGTTTCCCTGGACTGCTGCAGTATTTT.

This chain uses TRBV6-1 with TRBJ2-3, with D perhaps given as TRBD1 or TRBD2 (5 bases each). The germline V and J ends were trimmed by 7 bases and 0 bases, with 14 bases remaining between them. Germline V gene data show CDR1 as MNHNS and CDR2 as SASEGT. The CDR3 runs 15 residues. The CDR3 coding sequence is TGTGCCAGCATAAGTTGGGACCCCAGCACAGATACGCAGTATTTT. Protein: CASISWDPSTDTQYF.

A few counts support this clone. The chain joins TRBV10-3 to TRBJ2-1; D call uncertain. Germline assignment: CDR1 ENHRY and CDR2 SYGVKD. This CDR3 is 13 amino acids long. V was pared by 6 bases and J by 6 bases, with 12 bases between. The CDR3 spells CAIRETESNEQFF. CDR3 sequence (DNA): TGTGCCATCAGGGAAACAGAGAGCAATGAGCAGTTCTTC.

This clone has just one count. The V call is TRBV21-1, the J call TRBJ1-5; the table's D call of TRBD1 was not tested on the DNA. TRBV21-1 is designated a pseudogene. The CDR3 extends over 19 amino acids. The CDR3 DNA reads TGTGCCAGCAGCAATCTCCAGGGGGCTTTGGACCCGAGCAATCAGCCCCAGCATTTT. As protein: CASSNLQGALDPSNQPQHF.

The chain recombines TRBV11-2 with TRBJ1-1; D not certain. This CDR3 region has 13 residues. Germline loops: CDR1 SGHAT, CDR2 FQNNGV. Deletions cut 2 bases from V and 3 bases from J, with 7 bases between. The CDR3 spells CASSLTRHTEAFF. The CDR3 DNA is TGTGCCAGCAGCTTAACCCGCCACACTGAAGCTTTCTTT.

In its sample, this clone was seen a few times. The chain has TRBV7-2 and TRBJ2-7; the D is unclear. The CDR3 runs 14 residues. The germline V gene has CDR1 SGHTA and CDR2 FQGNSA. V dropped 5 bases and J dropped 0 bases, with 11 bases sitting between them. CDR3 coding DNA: TGTGCCAGCAGCCCTCCTCCCAACTCCTACGAGCAGTACTTC. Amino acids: CASSPPPNSYEQYF.

CDR3 amino acids: CASRQTGADTGELFF. The CDR3 DNA reads as TGTGCCAGTAGGCAGACAGGGGCGGACACCGGGGAGCTGTTTTTT. The gene calls are TRBV19 and TRBJ2-2, with 8 bases identical to TRBD1. Germline CDR1 is LNHDA and CDR2 is SQIVND (reference sequence). Trimming took 6 bases from V and 3 from J; bases not matched to a gene: 6. The CDR3 contains 15 residues.

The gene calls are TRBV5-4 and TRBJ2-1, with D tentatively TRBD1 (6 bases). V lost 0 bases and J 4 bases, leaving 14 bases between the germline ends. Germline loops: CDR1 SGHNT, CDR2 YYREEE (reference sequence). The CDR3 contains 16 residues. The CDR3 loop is CASSLDRDTQYNEQFF. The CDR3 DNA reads TGTGCCAGCAGCTTGGATCGGGACACCCAATACAATGAGCAGTTCTTC.

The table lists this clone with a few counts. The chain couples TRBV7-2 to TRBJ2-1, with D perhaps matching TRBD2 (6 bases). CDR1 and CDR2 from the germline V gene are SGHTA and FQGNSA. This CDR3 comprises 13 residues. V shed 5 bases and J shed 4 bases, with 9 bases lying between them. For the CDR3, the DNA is TGTGCCAGCAGCCGGGACTCATACAATGAGCAGTTCTTC. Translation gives CASSRDSYNEQFF.

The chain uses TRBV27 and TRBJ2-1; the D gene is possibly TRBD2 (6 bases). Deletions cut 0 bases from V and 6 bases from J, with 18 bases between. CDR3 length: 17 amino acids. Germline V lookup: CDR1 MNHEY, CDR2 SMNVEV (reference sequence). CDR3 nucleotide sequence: TGTGCCAGCAGTTTATCGCAGGGCCGGGAGATTGTCAATGAGCAGTTCTTC. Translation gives CASSLSQGREIVNEQFF.

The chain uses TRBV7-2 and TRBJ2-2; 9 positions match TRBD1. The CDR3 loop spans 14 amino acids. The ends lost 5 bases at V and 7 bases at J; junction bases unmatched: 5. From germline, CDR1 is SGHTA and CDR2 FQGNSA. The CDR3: CASSQGTGFGELFF. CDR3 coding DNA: TGTGCCAGCAGCCAGGGGACAGGGTTCGGGGAGCTGTTTTTT.

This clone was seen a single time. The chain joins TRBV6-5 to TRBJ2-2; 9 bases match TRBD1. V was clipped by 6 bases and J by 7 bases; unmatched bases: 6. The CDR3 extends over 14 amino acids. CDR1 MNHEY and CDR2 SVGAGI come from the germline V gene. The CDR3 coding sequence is TGTGCCAGCAGGTCCGGGACAGGGAACGGGGAGCTGTTTTTT. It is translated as CASRSGTGNGELFF.

The CDR3 is CASSSRTLGNTIYF. The DNA of the CDR3 is TGTGCCAGCAGCAGTCGGACCCTAGGAAACACCATATATTTT. The chain carries TRBV5-6 and TRBJ1-3, with unresolved D. V was shortened by 4 bases and J by 4 bases, with 12 bases between the two germline ends. The CDR3 contains 14 residues. Germline-derived CDR1 and CDR2 are SGHDT and YYEEEE.

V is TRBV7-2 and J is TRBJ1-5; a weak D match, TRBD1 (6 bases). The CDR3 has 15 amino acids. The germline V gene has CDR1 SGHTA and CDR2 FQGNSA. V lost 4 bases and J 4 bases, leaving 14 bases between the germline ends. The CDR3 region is CASSSQTGTNQPQHF. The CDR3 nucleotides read TGTGCCAGCAGCTCACAAACAGGGACTAATCAGCCCCAGCATTTT. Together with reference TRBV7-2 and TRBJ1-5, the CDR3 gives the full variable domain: GAGVSQSPSNKVTEKGKDVELRCDPISGHTALYWYRQSLGQGLEFLIYFQGNSAPDKSGLPSDRFSAERTGGSVSTLTIQRTQQEDSAVYLCASSSQTGTNQPQHFGDGTRLSIL.

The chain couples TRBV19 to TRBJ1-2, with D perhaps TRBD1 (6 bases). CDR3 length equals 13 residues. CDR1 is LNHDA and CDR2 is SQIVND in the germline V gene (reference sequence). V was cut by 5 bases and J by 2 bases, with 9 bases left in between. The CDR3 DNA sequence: TGTGCCAGTAGTCCGGACAGAAACTATGGCTACACCTTC. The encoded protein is CASSPDRNYGYTF.

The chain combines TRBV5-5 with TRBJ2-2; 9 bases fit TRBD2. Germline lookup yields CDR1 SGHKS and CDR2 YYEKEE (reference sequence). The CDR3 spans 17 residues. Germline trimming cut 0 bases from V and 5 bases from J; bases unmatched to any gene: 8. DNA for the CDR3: TGTGCCAGCAGCTTGGCGGCGGGAGGGCCTAAAACCGGGGAGCTGTTTTTT. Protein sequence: CASSLAAGGPKTGELFF.

CDR3 residues: CASSGSTFNQPQHF. The DNA for the CDR3 is TGTGCCAGTAGTGGGTCGACTTTCAATCAGCCCCAGCATTTT. V gene TRBV19 combines with J gene TRBJ1-5, with D hard to call. CDR3 length: 14 amino acids. Germline V gives CDR1 LNHDA, CDR2 SQIVND (reference sequence). Trimming stripped 5 bases from V and 3 bases from J, with 11 bases between.

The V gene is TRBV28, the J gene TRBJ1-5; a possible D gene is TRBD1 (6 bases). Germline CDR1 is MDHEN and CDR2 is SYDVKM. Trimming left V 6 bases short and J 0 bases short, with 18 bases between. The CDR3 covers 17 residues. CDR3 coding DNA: TGTGCCAGCAGAACGACCACACAGGGCTATAGCAATCAGCCCCAGCATTTT. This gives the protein CASRTTTQGYSNQPQHF.

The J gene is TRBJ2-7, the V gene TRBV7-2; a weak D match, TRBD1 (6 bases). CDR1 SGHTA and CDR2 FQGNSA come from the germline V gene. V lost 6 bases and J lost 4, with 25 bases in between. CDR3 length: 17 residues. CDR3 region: CASSLRGQTEAIYEQYF. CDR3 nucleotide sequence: TGTGCCAGCAGTTTACGTGGACAGACCGAAGCCATATACGAGCAGTACTTC. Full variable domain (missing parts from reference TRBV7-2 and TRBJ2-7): GAGVSQSPSNKVTEKGKDVELRCDPISGHTALYWYRQSLGQGLEFLIYFQGNSAPDKSGLPSDRFSAERTGGSVSTLTIQRTQQEDSAVYLCASSLRGQTEAIYEQYFGPGTRLTVT.

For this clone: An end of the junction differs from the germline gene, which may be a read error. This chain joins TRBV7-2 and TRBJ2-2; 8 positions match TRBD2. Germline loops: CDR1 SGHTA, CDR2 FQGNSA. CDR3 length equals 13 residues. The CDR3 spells CATSGSNTGELFF. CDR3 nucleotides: TGTGCCACCAGCGGGAGTAACACCGGGGAGCTGTTTTTT.

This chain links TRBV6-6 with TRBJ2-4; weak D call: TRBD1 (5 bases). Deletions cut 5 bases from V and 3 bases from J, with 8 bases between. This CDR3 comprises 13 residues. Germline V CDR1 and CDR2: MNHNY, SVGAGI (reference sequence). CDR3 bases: TGTGCCAGCAGTGACAGTAACAAAAACATTCAGTACTTC. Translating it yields CASSDSNKNIQYF.

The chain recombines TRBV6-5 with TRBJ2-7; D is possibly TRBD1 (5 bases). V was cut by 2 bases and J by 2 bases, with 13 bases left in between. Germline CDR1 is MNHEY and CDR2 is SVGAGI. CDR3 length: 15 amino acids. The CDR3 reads CASSYTPGLTYEQYF. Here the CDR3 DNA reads TGTGCCAGCAGTTACACGCCAGGGTTAACCTACGAGCAGTACTTC.

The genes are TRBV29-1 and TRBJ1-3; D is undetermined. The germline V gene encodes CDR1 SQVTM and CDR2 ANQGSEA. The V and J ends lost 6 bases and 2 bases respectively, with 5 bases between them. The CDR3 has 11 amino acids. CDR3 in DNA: TGCAGCGTGAAAGCTGGAAACACCATATATTTT. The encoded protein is CSVKAGNTIYF.